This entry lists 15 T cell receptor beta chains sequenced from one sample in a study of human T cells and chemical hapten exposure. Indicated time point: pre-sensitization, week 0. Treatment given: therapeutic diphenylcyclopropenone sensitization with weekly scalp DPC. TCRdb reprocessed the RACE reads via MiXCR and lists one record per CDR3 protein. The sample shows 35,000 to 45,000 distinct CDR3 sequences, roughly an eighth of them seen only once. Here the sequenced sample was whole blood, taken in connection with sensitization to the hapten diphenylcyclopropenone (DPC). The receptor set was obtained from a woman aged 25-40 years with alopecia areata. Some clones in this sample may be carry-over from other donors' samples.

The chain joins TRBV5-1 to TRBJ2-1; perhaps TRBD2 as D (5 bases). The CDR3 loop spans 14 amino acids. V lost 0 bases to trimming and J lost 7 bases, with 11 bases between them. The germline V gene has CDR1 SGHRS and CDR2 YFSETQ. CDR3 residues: CASSLERGLNEQFF. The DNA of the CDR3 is TGCGCCAGCAGCTTGGAACGCGGGCTTAATGAGCAGTTCTTC.

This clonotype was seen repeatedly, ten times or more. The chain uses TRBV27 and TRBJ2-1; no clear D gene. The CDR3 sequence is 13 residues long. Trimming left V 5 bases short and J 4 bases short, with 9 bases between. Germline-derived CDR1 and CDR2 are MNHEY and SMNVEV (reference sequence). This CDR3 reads CASSQYPYNEQFF. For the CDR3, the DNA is TGTGCCAGCAGTCAATACCCGTACAATGAGCAGTTCTTC.

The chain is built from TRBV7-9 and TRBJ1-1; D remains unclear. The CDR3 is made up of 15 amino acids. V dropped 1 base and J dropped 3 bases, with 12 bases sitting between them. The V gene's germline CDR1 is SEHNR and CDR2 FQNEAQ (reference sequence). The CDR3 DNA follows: TGTGCCAGCAGCTTAGGGGTTACAGAGTACACTGAAGCTTTCTTT. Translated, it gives CASSLGVTEYTEAFF.

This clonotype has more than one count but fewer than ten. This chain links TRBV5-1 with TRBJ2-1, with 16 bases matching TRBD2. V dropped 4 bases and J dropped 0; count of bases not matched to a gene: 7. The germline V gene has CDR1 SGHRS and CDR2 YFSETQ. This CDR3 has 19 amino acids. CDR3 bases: TGCGCCAGCAGCCCAGCGGGACTAGCGGGAGGGCCCTCCTACAATGAGCAGTTCTTC. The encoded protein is CASSPAGLAGGPSYNEQFF.

Written as DNA, the CDR3 is TGCAGCGTTGATCGGGGCCGCTACCGGGACAGGGGCTCCTATAATTCACCCCTCCACTTT. Protein: CSVDRGRYRDRGSYNSPLHF. The chain uses TRBV29-1 and TRBJ1-6, with 10 bases aligning to TRBD1. This CDR3 is 20 amino acids long. Trimming took 3 bases from V and 0 from J; bases not matched to a gene: 14. Germline lookup yields CDR1 SQVTM and CDR2 ANQGSEA.

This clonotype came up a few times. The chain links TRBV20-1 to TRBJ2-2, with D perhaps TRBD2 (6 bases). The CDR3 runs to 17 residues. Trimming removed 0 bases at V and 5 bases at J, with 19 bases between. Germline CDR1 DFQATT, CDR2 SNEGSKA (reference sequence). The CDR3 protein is CSARDQGLPTFTGELFF. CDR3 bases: TGCAGTGCTAGAGATCAGGGACTCCCTACGTTTACCGGGGAGCTGTTTTTT.

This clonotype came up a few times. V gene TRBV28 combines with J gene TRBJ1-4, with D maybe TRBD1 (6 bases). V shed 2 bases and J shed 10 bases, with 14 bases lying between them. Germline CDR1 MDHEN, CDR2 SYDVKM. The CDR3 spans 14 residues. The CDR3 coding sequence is TGTGCCAGCAGTTTACGGAGGGGGTTCGGAAAACTGTTTTTT. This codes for CASSLRRGFGKLFF.

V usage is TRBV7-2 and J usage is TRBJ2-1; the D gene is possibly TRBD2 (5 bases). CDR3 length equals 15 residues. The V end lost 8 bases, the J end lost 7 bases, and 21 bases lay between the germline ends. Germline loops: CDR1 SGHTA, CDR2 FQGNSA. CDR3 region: CASATRESGANEQFF. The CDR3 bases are TGTGCCAGCGCGACTCGGGAAAGTGGTGCTAATGAGCAGTTCTTC.

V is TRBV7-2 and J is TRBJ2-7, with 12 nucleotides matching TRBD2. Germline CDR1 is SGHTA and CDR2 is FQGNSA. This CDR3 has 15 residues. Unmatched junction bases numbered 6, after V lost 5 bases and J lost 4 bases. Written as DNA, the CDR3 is TGTGCCAGCAGCGCCCGGACTAGCGGGAAGTACGAGCAGTACTTC. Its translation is CASSARTSGKYEQYF.

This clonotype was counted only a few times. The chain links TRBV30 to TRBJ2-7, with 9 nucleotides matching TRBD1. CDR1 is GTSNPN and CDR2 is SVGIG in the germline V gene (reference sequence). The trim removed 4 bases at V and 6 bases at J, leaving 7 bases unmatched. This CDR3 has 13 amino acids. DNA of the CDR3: TGTGCCTGGAACTTGGGACAGGGTCGCGAGCAGTACTTC. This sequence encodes CAWNLGQGREQYF.

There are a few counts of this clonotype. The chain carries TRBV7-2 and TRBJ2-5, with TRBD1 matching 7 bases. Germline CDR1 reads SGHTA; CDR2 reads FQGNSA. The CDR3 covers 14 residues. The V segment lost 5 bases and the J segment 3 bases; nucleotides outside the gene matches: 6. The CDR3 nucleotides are TGTGCCAGCAGCCCAAACAGGGGAAAAGAGACCCAGTACTTC. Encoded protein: CASSPNRGKETQYF.

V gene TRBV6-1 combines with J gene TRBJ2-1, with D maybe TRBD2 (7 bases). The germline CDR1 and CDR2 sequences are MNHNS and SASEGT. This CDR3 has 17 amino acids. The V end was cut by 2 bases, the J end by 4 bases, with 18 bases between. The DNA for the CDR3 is TGTGCCAGCAGTGAATTTGTGGGGGGGGCTATATACAATGAGCAGTTCTTC. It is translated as CASSEFVGGAIYNEQFF.

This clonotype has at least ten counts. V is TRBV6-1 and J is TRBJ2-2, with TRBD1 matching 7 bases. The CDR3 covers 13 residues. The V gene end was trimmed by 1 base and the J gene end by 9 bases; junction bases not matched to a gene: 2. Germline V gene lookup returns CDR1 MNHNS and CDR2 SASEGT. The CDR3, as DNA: TGTGCCAGCAGTGAAGTAGGGGGCTGGGAGCTGTTTTTT. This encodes CASSEVGGWELFF.

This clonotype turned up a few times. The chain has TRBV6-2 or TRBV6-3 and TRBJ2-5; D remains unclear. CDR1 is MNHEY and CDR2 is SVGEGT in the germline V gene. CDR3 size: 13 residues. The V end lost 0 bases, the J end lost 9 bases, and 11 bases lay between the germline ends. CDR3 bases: TGTGCCAGCAGTTACTCGCCCGGTCGCGCCCAGTACTTC. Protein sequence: CASSYSPGRAQYF.

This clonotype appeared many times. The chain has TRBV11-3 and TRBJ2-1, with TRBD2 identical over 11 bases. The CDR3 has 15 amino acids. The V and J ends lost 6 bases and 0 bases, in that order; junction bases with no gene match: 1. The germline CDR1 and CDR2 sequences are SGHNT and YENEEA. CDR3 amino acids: CASSSGRASYNEQFF. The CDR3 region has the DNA TGTGCCAGCAGTAGCGGGAGGGCCTCCTACAATGAGCAGTTCTTC.